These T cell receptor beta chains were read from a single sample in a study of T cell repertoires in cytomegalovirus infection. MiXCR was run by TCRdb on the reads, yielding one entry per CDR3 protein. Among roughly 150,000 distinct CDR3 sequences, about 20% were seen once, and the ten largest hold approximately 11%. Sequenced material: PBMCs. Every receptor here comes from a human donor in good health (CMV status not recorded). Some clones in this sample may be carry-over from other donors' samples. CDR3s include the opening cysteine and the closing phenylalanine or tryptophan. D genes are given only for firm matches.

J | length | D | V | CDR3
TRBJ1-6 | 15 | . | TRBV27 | CASSLVKPLVSPLHF
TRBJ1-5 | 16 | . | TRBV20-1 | CSAPGPDPYSNQPQHF
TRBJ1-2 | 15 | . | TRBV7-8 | CASSFLGREDYGYTF
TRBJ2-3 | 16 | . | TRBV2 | CASGGQRHKSTDTQYF
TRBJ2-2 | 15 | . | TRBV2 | CASSERRWNTGELFF
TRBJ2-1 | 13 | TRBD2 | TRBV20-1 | CSALGLAANEQFF
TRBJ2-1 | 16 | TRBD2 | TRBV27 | CASSSGTSGSYNEQFF
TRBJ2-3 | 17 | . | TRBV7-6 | CASSLVVSGGTTDTQYF
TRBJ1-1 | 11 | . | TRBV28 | CASSFRSEAFF
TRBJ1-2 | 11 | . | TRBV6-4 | CASMGPRGYTF
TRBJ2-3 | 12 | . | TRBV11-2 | CASSLTLDTQYF
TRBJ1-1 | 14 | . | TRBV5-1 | CASSLDYRDTEAFF
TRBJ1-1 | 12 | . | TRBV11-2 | CASSGVATEAFF
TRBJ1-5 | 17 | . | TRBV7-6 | CASSLGPRTASNQPQHF
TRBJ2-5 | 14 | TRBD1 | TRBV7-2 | CASSSGTGAETQYF
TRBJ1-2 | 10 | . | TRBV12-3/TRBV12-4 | CEGSNYGYTF
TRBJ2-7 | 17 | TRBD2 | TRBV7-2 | CASSLAFGLAGPSKQYF
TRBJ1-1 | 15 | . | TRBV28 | CASSLTSGLNTEAFF
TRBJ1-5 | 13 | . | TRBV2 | CASTPGTEGPQHF
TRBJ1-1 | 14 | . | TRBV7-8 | CASSLDRKNTEAFF
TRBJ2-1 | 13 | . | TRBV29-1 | CSVEAADYNEQFF
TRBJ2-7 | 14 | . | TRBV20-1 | CSARVPGNLYEQYF
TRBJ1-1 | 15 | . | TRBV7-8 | CASSSIGFRNTEAFF
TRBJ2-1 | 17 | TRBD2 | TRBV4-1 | CASSQVVGGRSNNEQFF
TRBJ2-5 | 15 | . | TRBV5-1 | CASSLLPGQQETQYF
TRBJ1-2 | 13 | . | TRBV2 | CASRLGPTAGYTF
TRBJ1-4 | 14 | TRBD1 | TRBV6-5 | CASSSGQGREKLFF
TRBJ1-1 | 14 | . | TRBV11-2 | CASTQTVLNTEAFF
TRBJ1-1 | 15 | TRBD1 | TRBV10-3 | CAIIRDRAENTEAFF
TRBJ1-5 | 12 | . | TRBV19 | CASSIQGQPQHF
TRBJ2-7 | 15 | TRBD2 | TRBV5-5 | CASSRTSGSSYEQYF
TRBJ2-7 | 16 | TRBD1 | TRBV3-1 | CASSQGTGGLSYEQYF
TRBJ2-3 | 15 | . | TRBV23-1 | CASSYRDGGTDTQYF
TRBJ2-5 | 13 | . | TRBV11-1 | CASRPDNQETQYF
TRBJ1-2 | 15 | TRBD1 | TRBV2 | CASSEGQLGFDGYTF
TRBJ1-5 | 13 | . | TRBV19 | CASSIGRDQPQHF
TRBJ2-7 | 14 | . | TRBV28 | CASSPTRGSGEQYF
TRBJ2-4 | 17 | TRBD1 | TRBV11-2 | CASSGRQGSVTKNIQYF
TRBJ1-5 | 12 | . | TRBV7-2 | CASSPLGQPQHF
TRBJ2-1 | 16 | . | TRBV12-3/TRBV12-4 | CASSFATGGGNNEQFF
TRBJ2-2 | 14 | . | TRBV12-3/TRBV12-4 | CASSLARATGELFF
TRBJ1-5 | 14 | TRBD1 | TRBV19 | CASRPTGKNQPQHF
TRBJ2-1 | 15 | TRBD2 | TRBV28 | CASRPPGLAGREQFF
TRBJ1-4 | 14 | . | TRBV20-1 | CSAREGGPREKLFF
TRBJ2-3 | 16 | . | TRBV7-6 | CASSSWPSSSTDTQYF
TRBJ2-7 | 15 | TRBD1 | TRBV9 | CASSVEGTGLGEQYF
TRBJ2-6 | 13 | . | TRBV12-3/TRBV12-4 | CASSFTGANVLTF
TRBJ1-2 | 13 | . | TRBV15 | CATSRDGKGGYTF
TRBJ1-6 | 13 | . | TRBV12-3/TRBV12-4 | CASRTGHNSPLHF
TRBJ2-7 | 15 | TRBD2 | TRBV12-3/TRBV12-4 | CASRTQAGGPNEQYF
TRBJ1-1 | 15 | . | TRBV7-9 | CASTPPPGRGTEAFF
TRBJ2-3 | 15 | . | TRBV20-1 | CSARVTGFRTDMQYF
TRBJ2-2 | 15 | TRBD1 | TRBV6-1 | CASSEGQGSTGELFF